The next 31 T cell receptor beta chains were all read from a single sample in a study of blood T cell repertoires in COVID-19. This table comes from immunoSEQ multiplex PCR, and its TCRdb copy is limited to in-frame clones, with some not included. Of about 130,000 clones listed, about 80% are singletons. The sequenced sample consisted of peripheral blood. The receptors shown here come from a woman aged 45-60 years with acute or convalescent COVID-19.

The genes are TRBV5-1 and TRBJ1-1, with TRBD1 identical over 7 bases. The junction had 6 bases not matched to a gene; V was cut back by 0 bases and J by 4 bases. The CDR3 has 15 amino acids. Looked up from germline, CDR1 is SGHRS and CDR2 is YFSETQ. The CDR3 is CASSLGQGQGTEAFF. The CDR3 DNA sequence: TGCGCCAGCAGCTTGGGACAGGGTCAGGGCACTGAAGCTTTCTTT.

The CDR3 protein is CASTTSPGAYEQYF. CDR3 DNA sequence: TGTGCCAGTACCACGAGCCCAGGGGCCTACGAGCAGTACTTC. The V call is TRBV19, the J call TRBJ2-7; D may be TRBD1 (6 bases). CDR3 length: 14 amino acids. CDR1 is LNHDA and CDR2 is SQIVND in the germline V gene (reference sequence). V was clipped by 7 bases and J by 2 bases, with 15 bases between them.

V and J are TRBV28 and TRBJ1-6, with TRBD1 as a possible D gene (5 bases). The length of the CDR3 is 15 residues. CDR1 and CDR2 (germline): MDHEN, SYDVKM. V dropped 6 bases and J dropped 10 bases, with 19 bases sitting between them. The CDR3 sequence is CASRTDSTIASPLHF. In nucleotides, the CDR3 is TGTGCCAGCAGAACAGACAGTACAATAGCCTCACCCCTCCACTTT.

The rearrangement links TRBV18 to TRBJ1-1; D uncertain. The V gene lost 3 bases and the J gene lost 1 base, with 12 bases spanning the gap. The CDR3 extends over 15 amino acids. CDR1 and CDR2 from the germline V gene are KGHSH and LQKENI. The chain's CDR3 is CASSPRREKNTEAFF. The CDR3 region has the DNA TGTGCCAGCTCACCTAGAAGGGAGAAGAACACTGAAGCTTTCTTT.

This chain joins TRBV5-1 and TRBJ2-5, with 11 bases lining up with TRBD2. CDR3 length: 16 residues. Per the germline V gene, CDR1 is SGHRS and CDR2 is YFSETQ. The trim removed 4 bases at V and 1 base at J, leaving 6 bases unmatched. The CDR3 nucleotides are TGCGCCAGCAGCACGTATCTAGCGGGAGGCCAAGAGACCCAGTACTTC. This sequence encodes CASSTYLAGGQETQYF.

Remarks on this clone: An end of the junction differs from the germline gene, which may be a read error. The chain joins TRBV27 to TRBJ2-1; D is perhaps TRBD2 (6 bases). Germline CDR1 MNHEY, CDR2 SMNVEV (reference sequence). The CDR3 consists of 13 residues. CDR3 nucleotides: TGTGCCAGTTTCAGCGGGCCCTACAGTGAGCAGTTCTTC. Translation: CASFSGPYSEQFF.

The chain uses TRBV18 and TRBJ2-1, with 9 positions matching TRBD1. The CDR3 is 14 residues long. Trimming took 3 bases from V and 8 from J; bases not matched to a gene: 5. Per the germline V gene, CDR1 is KGHSH and CDR2 is LQKENI. The CDR3, as DNA: TGTGCCAGCTCACCGAGGACAGGGGTCGATGAGCAGTTCTTC. Its protein product is CASSPRTGVDEQFF.

A single count supports this clone. The gene calls are TRBV2 and TRBJ1-5; 7 bases align to TRBD1. Trimming removed 0 bases from V and 4 bases from J; junction bases left unmatched: 6. The CDR3 contains 16 residues. CDR1 is SNHLY and CDR2 is FYNNEI in the germline V gene. CDR3 nucleotides: TGTGCCAGCAGTGAAGCGCGACGACAGGGAAATCAGCCCCAGCATTTT. Protein: CASSEARRQGNQPQHF.

The chain carries TRBV6-5 and TRBJ1-2; 8 bases agree with TRBD1. The CDR3 totals 15 residues. V lost 0 bases, J lost 4 bases, and 4 bases stayed unmatched. Germline assignment: CDR1 MNHEY and CDR2 SVGAGI. This chain's CDR3 is CASSYSYDRGYGYTF. In nucleotides, the CDR3 is TGTGCCAGCAGTTACTCGTACGACAGGGGCTATGGCTACACCTTC.

V and J are TRBV11-2 and TRBJ1-3; D uncertain. CDR1 is SGHAT and CDR2 is FQNNGV in the germline V gene. This CDR3 comprises 14 residues. Trimming shortened V by 1 base and J by 0 bases, and 4 bases separated the two germline ends. The CDR3 sequence is CASSLGYSGNTIYF. The DNA of the CDR3 is TGTGCCAGCAGCTTAGGCTACTCTGGAAACACCATATATTTT.

The chain has TRBV19 and TRBJ2-2; possible D gene TRBD2, 6 bases. Germline values: CDR1 LNHDA, CDR2 SQIVND (reference sequence). The CDR3 extends over 15 amino acids. V lost 3 bases and J lost 6, with 14 bases in between. Here the CDR3 reads CASSIAGTFSGELFF. CDR3 DNA sequence: TGTGCCAGTAGTATCGCGGGAACTTTCTCCGGGGAGCTGTTTTTT.

The chain links TRBV15 to TRBJ1-2; 7 positions match TRBD1. In germline, CDR1 is LNHNV, CDR2 YYDKDF (reference sequence). Trimming cost V 3 bases and J 2 bases; bases outside gene matches: 6. CDR3 length: 15 amino acids. CDR3 sequence: CATSSRLRGNYGYTF. CDR3 nucleotide sequence: TGTGCCACCAGCAGCCGACTCAGGGGGAACTATGGCTACACCTTC.

The V call is TRBV7-9, the J call TRBJ1-1; TRBD1 aligns across 7 bases. V gave up 1 base and J gave up 1 base; unmatched junction bases: 3. Germline V gives CDR1 SEHNR, CDR2 FQNEAQ (reference sequence). CDR3 length: 15 amino acids. The CDR3 protein is CASSLEGARNTEAFF. The CDR3 DNA reads TGTGCCAGCAGCTTAGAGGGGGCCCGGAACACTGAAGCTTTCTTT.

The chain links TRBV7-6 to TRBJ1-1, with 8 bases fitting TRBD1. Germline V CDR1 and CDR2: SGHVS, FNYEAQ. The J segment lost 5 bases and the V segment lost 1 base, leaving 3 bases of the junction unmatched. The length of the CDR3 is 14 residues. CDR3 sequence reads: CASSLGQGLTEAFF. The CDR3 DNA sequence: TGTGCCAGCAGCTTAGGACAGGGGCTTACTGAAGCTTTCTTT.

About this clone: At the DNA level, this CDR3 is encoded by other sequences in the same sample as well. The rearrangement joins TRBV18 to TRBJ1-1; no definite D call. Trimming shortened V by 3 bases and J by 0 bases, and 5 bases separated the two germline ends. Looked up from germline, CDR1 is KGHSH and CDR2 is LQKENI. There are 13 residues in the CDR3. CDR3 loop: CASSPEMNTEAFF. As DNA, the CDR3 is TGTGCCAGCTCACCTGAGATGAACACTGAAGCTTTCTTT.

The chain couples TRBV5-1 to TRBJ2-5; 7 nucleotides agree with TRBD1. The germline V gene encodes CDR1 SGHRS and CDR2 YFSETQ. CDR3 length: 16 residues. Germline trimming cut 3 bases from V and 4 bases from J; bases unmatched to any gene: 12. CDR3 DNA: TGCGCCAGCAGCTCGTTCGGACAGGAAGATTCAGAGACCCAGTACTTC. This encodes CASSSFGQEDSETQYF.

This clone appeared a single time. The J gene is TRBJ2-7, the V gene TRBV5-1; 7 nucleotides line up with TRBD1. This CDR3 comprises 14 residues. Per germline, CDR1 SGHRS and CDR2 YFSETQ. The V segment lost 1 base and the J segment 5 bases; nucleotides outside the gene matches: 6. CDR3 amino acids: CASSLIPGTDEQYF. DNA for the CDR3: TGCGCCAGCAGCTTGATTCCCGGGACAGACGAGCAGTACTTC.

CDR3 nucleotide sequence: TGTGCCAGCAGCCGGGACAGGGAGGTCGGAAAACTGTTTTTT. Protein product: CASSRDREVGKLFF. V and J are TRBV6-5 and TRBJ1-4, with 9 bases aligning to TRBD1. The CDR3 consists of 14 residues. Germline trimming cut 6 bases from V and 10 bases from J; bases unmatched to any gene: 9. Germline values: CDR1 MNHEY, CDR2 SVGAGI.

The J gene is TRBJ2-3, the V gene TRBV4-1, with no clear D. Per germline, CDR1 MGHRA and CDR2 YSYEKL. The V end was cut by 3 bases, the J end by 2 bases, with 15 bases between. CDR3 size: 16 residues. Written as DNA, the CDR3 is TGCGCCAGCAGCCAGGTGCCTAATGCGGTCACAGATACGCAGTATTTT. Residues: CASSQVPNAVTDTQYF.

The chain has TRBV5-1 and TRBJ1-2; no clear D. Looked up from germline, CDR1 is SGHRS and CDR2 is YFSETQ. This CDR3 is 12 amino acids long. V was pared by 2 bases and J by 4 bases, with 6 bases between. The CDR3 reads CASSLSAYGYTF. CDR3 sequence (DNA): TGCGCCAGCAGCTTAAGCGCCTATGGCTACACCTTC.

This clone was seen only once. The CDR3 here is CASSLAGDLTDTQYF. The CDR3 DNA reads TGTGCCAGCAGCTTAGCGGGGGACCTCACAGATACGCAGTATTTT. The V gene is TRBV5-4, the J gene TRBJ2-3, with 8 bases aligning to TRBD2. The CDR3 is 15 residues long. The junction had 4 bases not matched to a gene; V was cut back by 2 bases and J by 2 bases. CDR1 SGHNT and CDR2 YYREEE come from the germline V gene (reference sequence).

The chain joins TRBV3-1 (or the pseudogene TRBV3-2) to TRBJ2-5; TRBD2 is a possible D gene (6 bases). V dropped 2 bases and J dropped 2 bases, with 12 bases sitting between them. From germline, CDR1 is LGHDT and CDR2 YNNKEL (reference sequence). This CDR3 has 15 amino acids. The CDR3 DNA follows: TGTGCCAGCAGCCAACTTCGGGACTCACAAGAGACCCAGTACTTC. Its translation: CASSQLRDSQETQYF.

V is TRBV6-5 and J is TRBJ1-4, with 8 positions matching TRBD1. The CDR3 loop spans 14 amino acids. Trimming took 8 bases from V and 6 from J; bases not matched to a gene: 8. The germline CDR1 and CDR2 sequences are MNHEY and SVGAGI. The CDR3 reads CASAKRTGHEKLFF. In DNA, the CDR3 is TGTGCCAGCGCCAAGAGGACAGGGCATGAAAAACTGTTTTTT.

The V and J genes are TRBV18 and TRBJ1-2; 9 nucleotides line up with TRBD1. The germline V gene encodes CDR1 KGHSH and CDR2 LQKENI. This CDR3 is built from 14 residues. V shed 4 bases, J shed 2 bases, and the junction held 2 bases outside the gene matches. CDR3 in DNA: TGTGCCAGCTCACTTGGGACAGGGAACTATGGCTACACCTTC. Translation gives CASSLGTGNYGYTF.

This chain joins TRBV2 and TRBJ1-5; 9 nucleotides line up with TRBD1. This CDR3 has 14 amino acids. V trimming: 8 bases; J trimming: 4 bases; junction bases outside the gene matches: 6. Germline V gene data show CDR1 as SNHLY and CDR2 as FYNNEI. The CDR3 sequence: CASARGQGNQPQHF. The CDR3 nucleotides are TGTGCCAGCGCGCGGGGACAGGGAAATCAGCCCCAGCATTTT.

J is TRBJ2-3 and V is TRBV27, with TRBD2 matching over 13 bases. This CDR3 comprises 16 residues. Unmatched junction bases numbered 4, after V lost 4 bases and J lost 3 bases. Germline CDR1 and CDR2: MNHEY and SMNVEV (reference sequence). DNA for the CDR3: TGTGCCAGCAGTTCGACGACTAGCGGGAGGACAGATACGCAGTATTTT. It is translated as CASSSTTSGRTDTQYF.

This rearrangement joins TRBV27 to TRBJ2-1; D is uncertain. CDR3 length equals 15 residues. V was pared by 7 bases and J by 3 bases, with 16 bases between. Germline-derived CDR1 and CDR2 are MNHEY and SMNVEV (reference sequence). CDR3 nucleotides: TGTGCCAGCACCCCAAAGGTCACGGGCTACAATGAGCAGTTCTTC. Translation gives CASTPKVTGYNEQFF.

V gene TRBV5-1 combines with J gene TRBJ2-3; 8 nucleotides agree with TRBD1. V dropped 0 bases and J dropped 4; count of bases not matched to a gene: 7. The CDR3 runs to 16 residues. Germline CDR1 SGHRS, CDR2 YFSETQ. DNA of the CDR3: TGCGCCAGCAGCTTGGCCTCTACGACAGGGGCAGATACGCAGTATTTT. Translated, it gives CASSLASTTGADTQYF.

CDR3 nucleotide sequence: TGCAGCGTGGCTATGCGGGGACTAGAGCGGGAGAGAATCACAGATACGCAGTATTTT. Translation: CSVAMRGLERERITDTQYF. The chain uses TRBV29-1 and TRBJ2-3; 8 positions match TRBD2. The CDR3 sequence is 19 residues long. The germline V gene encodes CDR1 SQVTM and CDR2 ANQGSEA. V lost 6 bases and J lost 2; bases outside the gene matches: 22.

This chain links TRBV19 with TRBJ2-1, with D possibly being TRBD2 (5 bases). Germline V gene data show CDR1 as LNHDA and CDR2 as SQIVND (reference sequence). CDR3 length: 12 residues. V lost 5 bases and J lost 8, with 10 bases in between. The CDR3 DNA is TGTGCCAGTAGTGAGGACTTCGATGAGCAGTTCTTC. Translated, it gives CASSEDFDEQFF.

The gene calls are TRBV7-9 and TRBJ2-7; 7 bases agree with TRBD2. The junction had 5 bases not matched to a gene; V was cut back by 3 bases and J by 0 bases. The CDR3 is made up of 15 amino acids. The germline gives CDR1 SEHNR, CDR2 FQNEAQ (reference sequence). CDR3 sequence reads: CASSLMAGDSYEQYF. CDR3 coding DNA: TGTGCCAGCAGCTTGATGGCGGGAGACTCCTACGAGCAGTACTTC.